The 6 T cell receptor beta chains below were found in one sample sequenced in a study of Graves' ophthalmopathy and Graves' hyperthyroidism. For repertoire sequencing, the TCR beta CDR3 regions were amplified from RNA transcripts. First-round RT-PCR employed HTBI primers, with a second-round multiplex PCR after it. Using its own MiXCR run on the multiplex PCR reads, TCRdb lists one record per CDR3 protein. This table holds 230,000 or so distinct CDR3 sequences, about 46% found once. The specimen was peripheral blood. These receptors were collected from an adult man with Graves' ophthalmopathy.

V usage is TRBV6-2 or TRBV6-3 and J usage is TRBJ2-2, with a weak D call TRBD1 (6 bases). V was clipped by 8 bases and J by 8 bases, with 15 bases between them. In germline, CDR1 is MNHEY, CDR2 SVGEGT. CDR3 length: 13 amino acids. CDR3 coding DNA: TGTGCCAGCTACCTACAGGGAATTGGGGAGCTGTTTTTT. Translating it yields CASYLQGIGELFF.

V and J are TRBV10-3 and TRBJ2-7; TRBD1 matches at 7 bases. The ends lost 10 bases at V and 7 bases at J; junction bases unmatched: 10. The CDR3 sequence is 12 residues long. From germline, CDR1 is ENHRY and CDR2 SYGVKD. The CDR3 loop reads CATGDSIYEQYF. The CDR3 coding sequence is TGTGCCACTGGGGACAGTATCTATGAGCAGTACTTC.

This chain uses TRBV5-5 with TRBJ2-2, with D perhaps TRBD1 (6 bases). The germline V gene has CDR1 SGHKS and CDR2 YYEKEE (reference sequence). V lost 5 bases and J lost 4, with 15 bases in between. The CDR3 covers 15 residues. The CDR3 loop reads CASSLRTESTGELFF. CDR3 DNA: TGTGCCAGCAGTTTGCGGACAGAAAGCACCGGGGAGCTGTTTTTT.

There are many counts of this clonotype. The V call is TRBV10-3, the J call TRBJ1-2; 7 bases match TRBD1. The CDR3 covers 14 residues. Germline V gene sequence: CDR1 ENHRY, CDR2 SYGVKD. The CDR3 DNA sequence: TGTACCACCCGTCCCGGGACAGAGAACTATGGCTACACCTTC. Protein sequence: CTTRPGTENYGYTF.

The chain couples TRBV9 to TRBJ1-2; a possible D gene is TRBD1 (6 bases). Germline V CDR1 and CDR2: SGDLS, YYNGEE. The germline V and J ends were trimmed by 7 bases and 4 bases, with 11 bases remaining between them. The CDR3 consists of 12 residues. The CDR3 DNA reads as TGTGCCAGCCGAACGGACAGCTATGGCTACACCTTC. Its translation: CASRTDSYGYTF.

Turning to this clonotype: Compared with germline, one end of the junction differs, possibly owing to a read error. The chain combines TRBV29-1 with TRBJ2-2; D possibly corresponds to TRBD2 (5 bases). The CDR3 has 10 residues. Germline V gene sequence: CDR1 SQVTM, CDR2 ANQGSEA. CDR3 in amino acids: CSVEDGELSF. In DNA form, the CDR3 reads TGCAGCGTTGAAGACGGGGAGCTGTCTTTT.